This T cell receptor beta chain comes out of a study of shared clonotypes between healthy human individuals (dated by TCRdb to the early 2020s). Describing the broader study: A few men and two women, aged 18 to 49 years, made up the cohort. The study deeply sequenced blood TCR repertoires of five healthy adults to estimate repertoire size and the extent of clonotype sharing between individuals. For each donor, three plates each were used for CD4 naive and CD4 memory, two plates were used for CD8 naive, and one plate was used for CD8 memory. Each donor's leukapheresis produced roughly between roughly 0.9 and 9 billion PBMCs. To increase sequencing depth and limit assay-specific biases, TCR repertoire library preparation and sequencing were carried out by different laboratories using diverse techniques. Points the paper makes about the study in general: Because the study included a small number of donors, the genetic and exposure-history diversity represented was limited. Compared with non-shared clonotypes, clonotypes shared by all four sorted-subset donors had higher generation probabilities. Even with the large sequencing depth, rarefaction of the sorted-subset datasets indicated that sequencing was incomplete. Naive subsets generally had larger estimated clonotype richness than memory subsets did. Pairwise subsampling led to the expectation that sequencing depth would affect the degree of clonotype sharing among donors. About 5% of naive CD4, roughly 3.6% of naive CD8, approximately 2.2% of memory CD4, and more than 0.35% of memory CD8 clonotypes were shared across several donors. Sampling was restricted to blood, and TCR repertoires in tissues likely differ from the TCR repertoires found in blood.

The table lists this clone with many counts. The antigen this receptor binds is unknown. No much larger clone is present one base from it, and per-base qualities are unavailable. TCR CDR3 regions were amplified from genomic DNA by multiplex PCR using the deep immunoSEQ assay. Genomic DNA extracted from each cell subset was distributed evenly over all wells of several immunoSEQ 96-well plates, and each plate served as one replicate. For sorted subsets, each replicate PCR was loaded with roughly 0.2 ug genomic DNA, equivalent to 30,000 or so T cell genomes. Purified libraries were measured with a Qubit 3.0 fluorometer, size-checked on a Bioanalyzer 2100, and measured again with the KAPA Library Quantification kit. A separate single-read 150-cycle Illumina NextSeq 550 flow cell was used to sequence each immunoSEQ 96-well plate. The original pipeline was this. The immunoSEQ output contained only junctional sequences without quality scores, so filtering could not match that applied to full-length reads. Sequences were annotated with PyIR, a Python wrapper for IgBLAST v1.9, and V/J genes and CDR3 were assigned using IMGT germline references. Reads with weak V/J assignments (E-value above 1e-6), missing CDR3, stop codons, out-of-frame junctions, or ambiguous translated residues were removed. V3J clonotypes were defined by identical inferred V gene, J gene, and CDR3 amino acid sequence. To compute the percentage overlap between repertoires, the number of shared unique clonotypes was divided by the size of the smaller repertoire. Three approaches were used to assess repertoire richness: RTK rarefaction, the Chao1 estimator, and Recon v2.1 estimates of unobserved clonotypes. For all TCRbeta clonotypes obtained by the gDNA method from four donors, generation probabilities were computed with OLGA. The source is immuneACCESS, and TCRdb retained only in-frame sequences with V and J called. Part of the clones is not carried over; for the studies checked, unresolved V genes explain less than half of this, and the remainder is unexplained. The V and J calls and clone size were taken over from that table, and D and trimming were inferred from the DNA. The sample table records 190,000 or so clones; roughly 70% of these occur just once. The top ten clonotypes cover about 10% of the sample.

The donors were healthy, HIV-negative adults who had no recently reported acute infections or vaccinations. Every donor was a Caucasian adult living in Nashville, Tennessee, USA. CD4+ T cells were enriched by magnetic negative selection; naive cells were then positively selected on CD45RA, and the negative fraction formed the memory subset. After blood collection by leukapheresis, PBMCs were isolated using Ficoll-Histopaque density gradient centrifugation and then cryopreserved in the vapor phase of liquid nitrogen. Analytical flow cytometry was used to check the purity and quantity of each magnetically sorted T cell population. Each sorted fraction had its genomic DNA isolated and then quantified by UV absorbance on a Nanodrop 2000c. The CDR3, cysteine through phenylalanine, is 13 amino acids long. Only the CDR3 portion is preserved as DNA: 39 bases, with reading frame beginning at the first base. V and J lose 3 bases and 6 bases, and a span of 12 bases separates them. CDR1 is given as KGHSH and CDR2 as LQKENI, both from the germline V gene.

This TCR came from a man aged 30-40 years in good health. What was sequenced was memory CD4+ T cells sorted from blood. The cell subset or site label, read with the paper, signifies: CD45RA-negative fraction. The sequence is built from TRBV18 and TRBJ2-7; the D segment may tentatively be TRBD1 or TRBD2, each giving 5 matched bases. The DNA sequence follows: TGTGCCAGCTCACCCGGGACCGAAGGCGAGCAGTACTTC. Its protein reads: CASSPGTEGEQYF.